Listed here is a single TCR beta chain. The data belong to a study of blood T cell repertoires in COVID-19. Study overall: Whether acute or convalescent, the COVID-19 samples came from the United States, Italy and Spain. T cells, B-cell-depleted T cells, or PBMCs supplied cDNA or gDNA.

The protocol was immunoSEQ multiplex PCR, while the TCRdb copy is restricted to in-frame clones and leaves out a portion. The sample has 430,000 or so clones; around nine tenths are singletons. The CDR3 sequence is 17 residues long. Germline V gives CDR1 SGHAT, CDR2 FQNNGV. The ends lost 1 base at V and 0 bases at J; junction bases unmatched: 6. The V gene is TRBV11-2, the J gene TRBJ1-5; 7 bases map to TRBD1. The receptor's source is a woman in her late teens or twenties who had been exposed to COVID-19. The specimen was PBMCs or T cells enriched from blood (not recorded which). CDR3 in amino acids: CASSLGGTDYSNQPQHF. CDR3 coding DNA: TGTGCCAGCAGCTTAGGGGGGACAGACTATAGCAATCAGCCCCAGCATTTT. Together with reference TRBV11-2 and TRBJ1-5, the CDR3 gives the full variable domain: EAGVAQSPRYKIIEKRQSVAFWCNPISGHATLYWYQQILGQGPKLLIQFQNNGVVDDSQLPKDRFSAERLKGVDSTLKIQPAKLEDSAVYLCASSLGGTDYSNQPQHFGDGTRLSIL.